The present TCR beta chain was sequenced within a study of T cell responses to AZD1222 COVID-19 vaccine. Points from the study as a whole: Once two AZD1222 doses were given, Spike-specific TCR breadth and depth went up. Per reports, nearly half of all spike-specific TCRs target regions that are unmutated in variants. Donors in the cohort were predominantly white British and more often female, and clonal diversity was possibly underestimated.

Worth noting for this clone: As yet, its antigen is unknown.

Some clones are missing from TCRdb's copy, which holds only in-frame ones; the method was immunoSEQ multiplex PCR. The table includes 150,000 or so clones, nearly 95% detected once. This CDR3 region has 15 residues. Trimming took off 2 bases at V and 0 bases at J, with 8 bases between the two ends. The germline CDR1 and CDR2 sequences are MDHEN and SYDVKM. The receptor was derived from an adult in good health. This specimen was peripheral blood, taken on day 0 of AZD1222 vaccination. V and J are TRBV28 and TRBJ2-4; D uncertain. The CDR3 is CASSLPGSAKNIQYF. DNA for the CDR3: TGTGCCAGCAGTTTACCGGGCTCAGCCAAAAACATTCAGTACTTC.